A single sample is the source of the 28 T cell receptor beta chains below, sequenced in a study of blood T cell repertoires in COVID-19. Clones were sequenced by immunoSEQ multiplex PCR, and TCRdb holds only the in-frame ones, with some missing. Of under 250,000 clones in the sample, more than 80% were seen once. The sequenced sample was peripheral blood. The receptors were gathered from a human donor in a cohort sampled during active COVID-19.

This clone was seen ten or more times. CDR3 amino acids: CASSSTGRNEKLFF. In nucleotides, the CDR3 is TGCGCCAGCAGCTCGACAGGGAGGAATGAAAAACTGTTTTTT. The rearrangement joins TRBV5-1 to TRBJ1-4; 7 positions match TRBD1. The CDR3 length is 14 residues. Germline lookup yields CDR1 SGHRS and CDR2 YFSETQ. The V gene end was trimmed by 3 bases and the J gene end by 5 bases; junction bases not matched to a gene: 4.

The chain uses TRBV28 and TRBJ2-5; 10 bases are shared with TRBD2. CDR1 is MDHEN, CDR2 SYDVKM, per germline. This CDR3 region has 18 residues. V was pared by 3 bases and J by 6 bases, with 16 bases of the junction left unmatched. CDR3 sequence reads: CASSFRWVAGGVAKTQYF. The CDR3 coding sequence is TGTGCCAGCAGTTTTCGATGGGTAGCGGGAGGTGTGGCGAAGACCCAGTACTTC.

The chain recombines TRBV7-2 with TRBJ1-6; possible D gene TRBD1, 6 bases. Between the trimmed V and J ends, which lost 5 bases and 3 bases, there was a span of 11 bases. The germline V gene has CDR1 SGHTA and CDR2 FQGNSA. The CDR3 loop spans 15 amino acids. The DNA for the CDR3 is TGTGCCAGCAGCGACTGGACAGACTATAATTCACCCCTCCACTTT. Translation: CASSDWTDYNSPLHF.

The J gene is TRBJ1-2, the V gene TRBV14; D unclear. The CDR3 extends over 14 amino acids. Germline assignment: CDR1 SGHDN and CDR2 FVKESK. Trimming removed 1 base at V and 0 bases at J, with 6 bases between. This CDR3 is CASSQVGANYGYTF. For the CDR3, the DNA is TGTGCCAGCAGCCAAGTGGGCGCTAACTATGGCTACACCTTC.

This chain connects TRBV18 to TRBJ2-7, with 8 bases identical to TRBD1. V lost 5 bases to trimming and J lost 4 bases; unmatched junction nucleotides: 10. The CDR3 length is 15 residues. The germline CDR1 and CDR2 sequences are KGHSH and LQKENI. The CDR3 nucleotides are TGTGCCAGCTCAAAACCCGGGACAGGCTTTTACGAGCAGTACTTC. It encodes CASSKPGTGFYEQYF.

CDR3 sequence (DNA): TGTGCCAGCAGCTTAGCGGGAGGGTTAGCAGATACGCAGTATTTT. Translation gives CASSLAGGLADTQYF. The chain joins TRBV7-9 to TRBJ2-3; TRBD2 matches 7 bases. Germline CDR1 is SEHNR and CDR2 is FQNEAQ (reference sequence). The CDR3 totals 15 residues. With V trimmed by 0 bases and J by 4 bases, 4 bases remained unmatched.

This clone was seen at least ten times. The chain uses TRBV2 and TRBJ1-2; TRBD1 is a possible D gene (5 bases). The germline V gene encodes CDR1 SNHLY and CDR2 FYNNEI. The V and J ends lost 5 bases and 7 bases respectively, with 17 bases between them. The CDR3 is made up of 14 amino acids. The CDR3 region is CASSMKRGWAGYTF. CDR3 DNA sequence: TGTGCCAGCAGTATGAAAAGGGGTTGGGCTGGCTACACCTTC. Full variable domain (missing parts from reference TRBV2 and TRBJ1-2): EPEVTQTPSHQVTQMGQEVILRCVPISNHLYFYWYRQILGQKVEFLVSFYNNEISEKSEIFDDQFSVERPDGSNFTLKIRSTKLEDSAMYFCASSMKRGWAGYTFGSGTRLTVV.

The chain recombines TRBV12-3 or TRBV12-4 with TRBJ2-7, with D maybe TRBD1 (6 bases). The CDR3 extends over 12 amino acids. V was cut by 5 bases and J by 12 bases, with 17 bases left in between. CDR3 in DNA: TGTGCCAGCAGTCCCGGGACACGGCTGCCGTACTTC. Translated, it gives CASSPGTRLPYF.

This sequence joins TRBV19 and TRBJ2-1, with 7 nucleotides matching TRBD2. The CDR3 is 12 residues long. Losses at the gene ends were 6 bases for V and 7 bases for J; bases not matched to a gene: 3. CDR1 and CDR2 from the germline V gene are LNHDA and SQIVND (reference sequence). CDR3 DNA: TGTGCCAGTAGGACTAGCAGGAATGAGCAGTTCTTC. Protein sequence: CASRTSRNEQFF. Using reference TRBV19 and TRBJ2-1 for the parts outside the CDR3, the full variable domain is DGGITQSPKYLFRKEGQNVTLSCEQNLNHDAMYWYRQDPGQGLRLIYYSQIVNDFQKGDIAEGYSVSREKKESFPLTVTSAQKNPTAFYLCASRTSRNEQFFGPGTRLTVL.

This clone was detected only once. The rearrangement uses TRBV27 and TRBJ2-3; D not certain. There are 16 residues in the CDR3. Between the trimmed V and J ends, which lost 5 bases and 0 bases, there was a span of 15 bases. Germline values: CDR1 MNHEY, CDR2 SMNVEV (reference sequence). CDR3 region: CASSKSPSTSTDTQYF. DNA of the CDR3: TGTGCCAGCAGTAAGTCTCCTTCTACTAGCACAGATACGCAGTATTTT.

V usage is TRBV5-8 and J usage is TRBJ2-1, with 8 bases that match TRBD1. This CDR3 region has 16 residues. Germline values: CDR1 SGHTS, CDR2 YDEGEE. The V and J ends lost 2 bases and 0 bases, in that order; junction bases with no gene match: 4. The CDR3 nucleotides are TGTGCCAGCAGCTTTGACAGGGGAATCTCCTACAATGAGCAGTTCTTC. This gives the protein CASSFDRGISYNEQFF.

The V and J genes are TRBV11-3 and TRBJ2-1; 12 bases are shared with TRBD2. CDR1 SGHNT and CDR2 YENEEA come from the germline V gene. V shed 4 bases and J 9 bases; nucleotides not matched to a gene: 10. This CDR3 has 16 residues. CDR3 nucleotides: TGTGCCAGCAGCTCACCGACTAGCGGGAGTCGTGGTGAGCAGTTCTTC. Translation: CASSSPTSGSRGEQFF.

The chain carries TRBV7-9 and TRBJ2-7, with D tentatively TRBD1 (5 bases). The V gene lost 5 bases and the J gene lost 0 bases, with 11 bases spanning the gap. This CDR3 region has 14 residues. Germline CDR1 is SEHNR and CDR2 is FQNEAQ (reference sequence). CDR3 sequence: CASSARRDSYEQYF. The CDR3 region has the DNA TGTGCCAGCAGCGCCCGCAGGGACTCCTACGAGCAGTACTTC.

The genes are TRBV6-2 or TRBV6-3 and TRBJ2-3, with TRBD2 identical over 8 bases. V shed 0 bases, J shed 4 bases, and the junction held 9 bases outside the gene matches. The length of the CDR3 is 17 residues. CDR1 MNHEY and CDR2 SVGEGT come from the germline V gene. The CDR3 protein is CASSYSGLGAGPDTQYF. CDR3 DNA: TGTGCCAGCAGTTACTCGGGACTAGGAGCCGGGCCAGATACGCAGTATTTT.

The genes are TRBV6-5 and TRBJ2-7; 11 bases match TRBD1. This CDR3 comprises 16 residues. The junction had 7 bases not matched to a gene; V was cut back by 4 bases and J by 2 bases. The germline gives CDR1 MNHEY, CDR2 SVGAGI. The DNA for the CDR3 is TGTGCCAGCAGTTCAATAAAGGGACAGGGGGCCTACGAGCAGTACTTC. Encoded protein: CASSSIKGQGAYEQYF.

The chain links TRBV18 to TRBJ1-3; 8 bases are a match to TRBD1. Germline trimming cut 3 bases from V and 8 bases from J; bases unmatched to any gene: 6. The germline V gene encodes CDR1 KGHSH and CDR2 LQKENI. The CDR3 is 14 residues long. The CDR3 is CASSPDRASDTIYF. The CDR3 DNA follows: TGTGCCAGCTCACCGGACAGGGCATCGGACACCATATATTTT.

The DNA of the CDR3 is TGTGCCACCAGTGATTTGCAGGGGACCACTGAAGCTTTCTTT. Its protein is CATSDLQGTTEAFF. The V call is TRBV24-1, the J call TRBJ1-1, with a weak D call TRBD1 (6 bases). V was pared by 0 bases and J by 4 bases, with 8 bases between. Germline lookup yields CDR1 KGHDR and CDR2 SFDVKD. The CDR3 is 14 amino acids.

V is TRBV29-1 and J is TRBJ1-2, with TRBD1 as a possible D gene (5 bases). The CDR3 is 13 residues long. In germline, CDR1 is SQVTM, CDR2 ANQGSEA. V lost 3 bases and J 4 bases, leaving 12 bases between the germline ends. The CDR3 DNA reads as TGCAGCGTTGACCGGGGGACTTTCTATGGCTACACCTTC. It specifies CSVDRGTFYGYTF.

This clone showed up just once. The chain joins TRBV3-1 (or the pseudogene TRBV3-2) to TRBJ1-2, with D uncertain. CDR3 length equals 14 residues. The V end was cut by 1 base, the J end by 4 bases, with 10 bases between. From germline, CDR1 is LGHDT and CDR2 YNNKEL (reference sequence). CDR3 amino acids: CASSQGAVPYGYTF. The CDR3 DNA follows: TGTGCCAGCAGCCAAGGGGCAGTGCCCTATGGCTACACCTTC.

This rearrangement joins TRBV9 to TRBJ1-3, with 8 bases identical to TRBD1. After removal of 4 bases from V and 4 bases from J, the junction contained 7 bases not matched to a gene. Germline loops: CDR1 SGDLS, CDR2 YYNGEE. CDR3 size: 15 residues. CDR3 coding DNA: TGTGCCAGCAGCTCTTGGACAGGGCCAGGAAACACCATATATTTT. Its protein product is CASSSWTGPGNTIYF.

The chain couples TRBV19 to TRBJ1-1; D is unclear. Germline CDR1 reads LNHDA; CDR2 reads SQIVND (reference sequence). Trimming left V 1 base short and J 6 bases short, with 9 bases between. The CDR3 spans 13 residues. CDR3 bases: TGTGCCAGTAGTATAGGAGGAGGCGCTGAAGCTTTCTTT. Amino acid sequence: CASSIGGGAEAFF.

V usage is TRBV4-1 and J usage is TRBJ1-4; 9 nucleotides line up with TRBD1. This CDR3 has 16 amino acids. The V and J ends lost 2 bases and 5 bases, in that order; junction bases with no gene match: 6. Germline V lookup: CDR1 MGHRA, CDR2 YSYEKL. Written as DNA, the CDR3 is TGCGCCAGCAGCCAATCCACGACAGGGGGGAATGAAAAACTGTTTTTT. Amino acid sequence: CASSQSTTGGNEKLFF.

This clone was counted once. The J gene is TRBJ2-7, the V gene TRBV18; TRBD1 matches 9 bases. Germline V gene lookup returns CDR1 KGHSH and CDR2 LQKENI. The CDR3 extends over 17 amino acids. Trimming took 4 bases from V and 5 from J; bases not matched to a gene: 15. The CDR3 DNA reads TGTGCCAGCTCACAACATTCTCCGGGACAGGGAAAGGACGAGCAGTACTTC. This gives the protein CASSQHSPGQGKDEQYF. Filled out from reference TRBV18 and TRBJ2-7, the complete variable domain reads NAGVMQNPRHLVRRRGQEARLRCSPMKGHSHVYWYRQLPEEGLKFMVYLQKENIIDESGMPKERFSAEFPKEGPSILRIQQVVRGDSAAYFCASSQHSPGQGKDEQYFGPGTRLTVT.

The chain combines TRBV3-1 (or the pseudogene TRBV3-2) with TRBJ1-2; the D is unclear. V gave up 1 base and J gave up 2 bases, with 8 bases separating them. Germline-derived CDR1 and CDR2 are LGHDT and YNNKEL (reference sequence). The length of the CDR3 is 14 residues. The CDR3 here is CASSQGSVNYGYTF. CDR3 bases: TGTGCCAGCAGCCAAGGTTCAGTAAACTATGGCTACACCTTC.

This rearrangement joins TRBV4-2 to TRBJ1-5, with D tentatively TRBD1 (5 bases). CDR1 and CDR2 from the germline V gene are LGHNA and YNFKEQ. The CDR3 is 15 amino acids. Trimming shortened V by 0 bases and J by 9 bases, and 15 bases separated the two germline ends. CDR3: CASSQDSRALGPQHF. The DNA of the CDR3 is TGTGCCAGCAGCCAAGATAGCAGGGCCTTAGGGCCCCAGCATTTT.

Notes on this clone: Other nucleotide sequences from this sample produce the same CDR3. Here the CDR3 DNA reads TGCGCCAGCAGCTTGGCGGGGGGACCTCAAGAGACCCAGTACTTC. This translates into CASSLAGGPQETQYF. The V call is TRBV5-1, the J call TRBJ2-5; 7 nucleotides align to TRBD2. The CDR3 extends over 15 amino acids. V lost 0 bases to trimming and J lost 2 bases; unmatched junction nucleotides: 4. Germline-derived CDR1 and CDR2 are SGHRS and YFSETQ.

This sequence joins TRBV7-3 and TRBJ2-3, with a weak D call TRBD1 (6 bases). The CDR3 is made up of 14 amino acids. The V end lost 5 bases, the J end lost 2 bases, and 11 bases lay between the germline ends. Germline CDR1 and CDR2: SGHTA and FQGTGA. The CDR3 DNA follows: TGTGCCAGCAGCCCGGACAGAAACACAGATACGCAGTATTTT. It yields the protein CASSPDRNTDTQYF.

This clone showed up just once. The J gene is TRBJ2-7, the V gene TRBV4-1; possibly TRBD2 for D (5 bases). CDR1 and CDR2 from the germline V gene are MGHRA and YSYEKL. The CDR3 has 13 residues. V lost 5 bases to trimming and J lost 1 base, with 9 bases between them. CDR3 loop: CASSYGESYEQYF. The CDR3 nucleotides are TGCGCCAGCAGCTACGGGGAGTCCTACGAGCAGTACTTC.